This TCR beta chain derives from a study of identical twins. General study points: It was possible that invariant MAIT and iNKT cells partly confounded the zero-insertion analyses. Abundant beta clonotypes from cord blood bore fewer insertions; memory repertoires lacked this pattern.

This clonotype has only a few counts. Its antigen is not identified. Via MiXCR, TCRdb re-called the 5' RACE reads, giving one row per CDR3 protein. This sample has 200,000 to 300,000 distinct CDR3 sequences, with roughly 10% found just once. Germline CDR1 SGHRS, CDR2 YFSETQ. The V gene end was trimmed by 4 bases and the J gene end by 6 bases; junction bases not matched to a gene: 7. The CDR3 extends over 13 amino acids. The chain couples TRBV5-1 to TRBJ2-7; 7 positions agree with TRBD1. The source is a man aged 45-60 years in good health. The sample taken for sequencing was memory T cells sorted from blood. DNA for the CDR3: TGCGCCAGCAGCCCGGGACAGACGGGCGAGCAGTACTTC. Translation gives CASSPGQTGEQYF.